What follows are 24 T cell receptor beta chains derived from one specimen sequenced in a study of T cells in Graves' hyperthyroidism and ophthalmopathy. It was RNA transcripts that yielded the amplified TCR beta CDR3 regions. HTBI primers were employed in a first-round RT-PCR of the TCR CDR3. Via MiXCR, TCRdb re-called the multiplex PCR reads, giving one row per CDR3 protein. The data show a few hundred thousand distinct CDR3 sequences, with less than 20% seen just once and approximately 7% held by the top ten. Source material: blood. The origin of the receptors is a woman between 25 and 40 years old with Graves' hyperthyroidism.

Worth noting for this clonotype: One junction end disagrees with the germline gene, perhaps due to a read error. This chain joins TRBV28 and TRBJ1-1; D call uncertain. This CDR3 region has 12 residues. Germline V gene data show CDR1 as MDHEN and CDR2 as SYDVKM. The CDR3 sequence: CAGSLPGTEAFF. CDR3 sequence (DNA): TGTGCCGGCAGTTTACCTGGTACTGAAGCTTTCTTT.

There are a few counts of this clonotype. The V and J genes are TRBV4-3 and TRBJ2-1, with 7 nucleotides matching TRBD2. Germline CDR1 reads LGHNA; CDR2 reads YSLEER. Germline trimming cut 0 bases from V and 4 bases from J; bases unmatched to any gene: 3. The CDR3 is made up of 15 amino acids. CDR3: CASSQETSPYNEQFF. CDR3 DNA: TGCGCCAGCAGCCAAGAGACTAGCCCTTACAATGAGCAGTTCTTC.

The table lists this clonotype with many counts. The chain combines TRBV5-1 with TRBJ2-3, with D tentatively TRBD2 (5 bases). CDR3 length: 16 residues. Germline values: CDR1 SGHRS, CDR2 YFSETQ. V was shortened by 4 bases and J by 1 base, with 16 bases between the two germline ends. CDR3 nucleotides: TGCGCCAGCAGCCAACGGACTGGTAGCGGCACAGATACGCAGTATTTT. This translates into CASSQRTGSGTDTQYF.

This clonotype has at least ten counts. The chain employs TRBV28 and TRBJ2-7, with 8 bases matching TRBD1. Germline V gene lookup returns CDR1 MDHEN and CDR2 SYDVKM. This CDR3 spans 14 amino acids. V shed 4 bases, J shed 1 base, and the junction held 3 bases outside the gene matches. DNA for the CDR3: TGTGCCAGCAGTTCCCGGGACAGGTCCTACGAGCAGTACTTC. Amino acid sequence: CASSSRDRSYEQYF.

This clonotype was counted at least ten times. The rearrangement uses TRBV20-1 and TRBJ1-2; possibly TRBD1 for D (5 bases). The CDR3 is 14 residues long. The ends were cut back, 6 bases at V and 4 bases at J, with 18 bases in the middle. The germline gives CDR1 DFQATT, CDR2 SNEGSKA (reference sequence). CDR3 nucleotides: TGCAGTGCGGAATATAACAAGGGGTTCTATGGCTACACCTTC. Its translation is CSAEYNKGFYGYTF.

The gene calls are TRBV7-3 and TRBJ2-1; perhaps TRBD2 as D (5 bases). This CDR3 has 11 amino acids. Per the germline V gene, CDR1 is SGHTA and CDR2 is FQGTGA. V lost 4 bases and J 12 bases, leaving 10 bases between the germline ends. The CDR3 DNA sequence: TGTGCCAGCAGCTCCGAGGGAATGCAGTTCTTC. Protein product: CASSSEGMQFF. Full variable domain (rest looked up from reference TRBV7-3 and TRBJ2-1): GAGVSQTPSNKVTEKGKYVELRCDPISGHTALYWYRQSLGQGPEFLIYFQGTGAADDSGLPNDRFFAVRPEGSVSTLKIQRTERGDSAVYLCASSSEGMQFFGPGTRLTVL.

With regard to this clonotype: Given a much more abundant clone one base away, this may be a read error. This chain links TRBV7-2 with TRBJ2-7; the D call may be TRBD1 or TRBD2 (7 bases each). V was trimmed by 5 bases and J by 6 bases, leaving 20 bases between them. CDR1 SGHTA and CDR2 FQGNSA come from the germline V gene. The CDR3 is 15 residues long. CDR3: CASSGGGQYVREQYF. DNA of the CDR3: TGTGCCAGCAGCGGGGGGGGACAGTACGTCCGCGAGCAGTACTTC.

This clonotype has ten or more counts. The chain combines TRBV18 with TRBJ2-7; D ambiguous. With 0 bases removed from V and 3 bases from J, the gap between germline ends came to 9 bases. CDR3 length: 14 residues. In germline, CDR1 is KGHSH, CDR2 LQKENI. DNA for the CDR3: TGTGCCAGCTCACCACCTTCCACGGGCTACGAGCAGTACTTC. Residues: CASSPPSTGYEQYF.

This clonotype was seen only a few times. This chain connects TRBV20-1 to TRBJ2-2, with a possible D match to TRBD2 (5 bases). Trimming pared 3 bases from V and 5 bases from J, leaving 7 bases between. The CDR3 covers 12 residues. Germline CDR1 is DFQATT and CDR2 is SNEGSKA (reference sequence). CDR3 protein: CSASEGTGELFF. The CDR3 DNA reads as TGCAGTGCTAGCGAGGGTACCGGGGAGCTGTTTTTT.

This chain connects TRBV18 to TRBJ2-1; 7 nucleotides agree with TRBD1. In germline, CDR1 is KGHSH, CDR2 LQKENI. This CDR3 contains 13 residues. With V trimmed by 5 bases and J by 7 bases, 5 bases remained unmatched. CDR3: CASSGQVRNEQFF. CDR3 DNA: TGTGCCAGCTCAGGACAGGTACGGAATGAGCAGTTCTTC.

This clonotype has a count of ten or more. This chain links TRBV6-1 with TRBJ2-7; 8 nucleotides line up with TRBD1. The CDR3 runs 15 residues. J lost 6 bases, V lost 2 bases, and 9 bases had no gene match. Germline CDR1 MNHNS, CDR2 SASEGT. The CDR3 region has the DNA TGTGCCAGCAGTGAACACGGACAGGGCAGGGGCGAGCAGTACTTC. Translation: CASSEHGQGRGEQYF.

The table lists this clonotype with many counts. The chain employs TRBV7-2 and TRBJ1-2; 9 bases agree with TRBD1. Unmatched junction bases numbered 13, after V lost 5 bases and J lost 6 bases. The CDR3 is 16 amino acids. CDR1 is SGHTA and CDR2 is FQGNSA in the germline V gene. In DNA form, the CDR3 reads TGTGCCAGCAGCGATCACCTCCGGGACAGGGTTCATGGCTACACCTTC. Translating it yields CASSDHLRDRVHGYTF.

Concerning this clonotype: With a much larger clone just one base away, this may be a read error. CDR3: CASSESGQEQFF. Written as DNA, the CDR3 is TGTGCCAGCAGTGAGTCGGGACAGGAGCAGTTCTTC. The V and J genes are TRBV12-3 or TRBV12-4 and TRBJ2-1, with 7 bases matching TRBD1. The CDR3 consists of 12 residues. The ends lost 5 bases at V and 10 bases at J; junction bases unmatched: 5.

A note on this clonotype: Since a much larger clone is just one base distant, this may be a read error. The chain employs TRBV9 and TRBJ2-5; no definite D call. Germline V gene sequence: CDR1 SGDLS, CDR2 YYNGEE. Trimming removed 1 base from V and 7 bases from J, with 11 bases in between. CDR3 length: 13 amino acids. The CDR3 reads CASSVIPVRTQYF. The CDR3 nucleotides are TGTGCCAGCAGCGTAATACCCGTGCGGACCCAGTACTTC. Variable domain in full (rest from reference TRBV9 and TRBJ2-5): DSGVTQTPKHLITATGQRVTLRCSPRSGDLSVYWYQQSLDQGLQFLIQYYNGEERAKGNILERFSAQQFPDLHSELNLSSLELGDSALYFCASSVIPVRTQYFGPGTRLLVL.

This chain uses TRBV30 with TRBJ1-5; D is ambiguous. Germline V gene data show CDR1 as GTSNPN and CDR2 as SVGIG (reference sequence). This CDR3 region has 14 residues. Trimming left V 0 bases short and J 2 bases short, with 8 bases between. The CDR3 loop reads CAWSVGRGNQPQHF. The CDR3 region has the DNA TGTGCCTGGAGTGTAGGTAGGGGCAATCAGCCCCAGCATTTT.

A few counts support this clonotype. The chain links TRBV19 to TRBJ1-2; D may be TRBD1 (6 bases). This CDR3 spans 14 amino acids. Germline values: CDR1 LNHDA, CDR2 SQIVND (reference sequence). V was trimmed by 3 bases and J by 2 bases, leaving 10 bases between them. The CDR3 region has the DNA TGTGCCAGTAGTATCCCCGACAGGAACTATGGCTACACCTTC. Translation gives CASSIPDRNYGYTF.

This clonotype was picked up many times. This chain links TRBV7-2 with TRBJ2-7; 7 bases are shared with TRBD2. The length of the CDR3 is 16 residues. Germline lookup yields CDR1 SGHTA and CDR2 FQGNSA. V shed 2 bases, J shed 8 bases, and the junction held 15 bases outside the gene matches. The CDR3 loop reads CASSLNMLLADSQQYF. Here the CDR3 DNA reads TGTGCCAGCAGCTTAAATATGTTGCTAGCGGACTCCCAGCAGTACTTC.

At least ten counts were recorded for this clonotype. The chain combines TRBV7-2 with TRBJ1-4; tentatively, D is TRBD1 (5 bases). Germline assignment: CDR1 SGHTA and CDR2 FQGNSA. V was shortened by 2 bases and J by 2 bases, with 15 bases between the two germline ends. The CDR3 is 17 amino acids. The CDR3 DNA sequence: TGTGCCAGCAGCTTAAACCCCTCAGGGACCACTAATGAAAAACTGTTTTTT. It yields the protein CASSLNPSGTTNEKLFF.

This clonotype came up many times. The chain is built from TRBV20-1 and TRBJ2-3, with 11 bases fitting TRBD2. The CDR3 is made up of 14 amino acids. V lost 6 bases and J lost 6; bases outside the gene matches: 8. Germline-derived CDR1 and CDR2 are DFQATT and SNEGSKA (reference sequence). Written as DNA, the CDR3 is TGCAGTGCCCTAGCGGGAGGAGAGGGGGATACGCAGTATTTT. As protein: CSALAGGEGDTQYF.

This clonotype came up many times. CDR3 loop: CSALRGAYNEQFF. The CDR3 region has the DNA TGCAGTGCCCTCAGGGGGGCCTACAATGAGCAGTTCTTC. The V gene is TRBV20-1, the J gene TRBJ2-1, with D perhaps matching TRBD1 (7 bases). This CDR3 is 13 amino acids long. V dropped 6 bases and J dropped 2 bases, with 11 bases sitting between them. Germline lookup yields CDR1 DFQATT and CDR2 SNEGSKA (reference sequence).

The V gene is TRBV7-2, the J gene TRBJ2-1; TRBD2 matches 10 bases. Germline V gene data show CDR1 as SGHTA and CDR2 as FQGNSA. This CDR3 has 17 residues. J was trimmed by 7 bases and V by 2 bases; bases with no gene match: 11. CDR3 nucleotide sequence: TGTGCCAGCAGCTTAACGCTAGCGGGAGAATCTGTGAATGAGCAGTTCTTC. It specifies CASSLTLAGESVNEQFF.

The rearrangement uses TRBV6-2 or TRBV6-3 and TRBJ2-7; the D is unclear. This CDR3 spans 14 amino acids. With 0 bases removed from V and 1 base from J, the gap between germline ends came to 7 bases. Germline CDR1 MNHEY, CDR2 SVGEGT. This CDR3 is CASSYSKGSYEQYF. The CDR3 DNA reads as TGTGCCAGCAGTTACTCGAAAGGGTCCTACGAGCAGTACTTC.

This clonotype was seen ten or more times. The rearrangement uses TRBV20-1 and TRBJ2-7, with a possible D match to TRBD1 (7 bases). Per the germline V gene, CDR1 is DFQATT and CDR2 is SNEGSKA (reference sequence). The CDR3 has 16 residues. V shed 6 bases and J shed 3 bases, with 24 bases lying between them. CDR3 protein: CSAERQGGRLSYEQYF. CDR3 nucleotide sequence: TGCAGTGCCGAAAGACAGGGAGGTAGACTGAGCTACGAGCAGTACTTC.

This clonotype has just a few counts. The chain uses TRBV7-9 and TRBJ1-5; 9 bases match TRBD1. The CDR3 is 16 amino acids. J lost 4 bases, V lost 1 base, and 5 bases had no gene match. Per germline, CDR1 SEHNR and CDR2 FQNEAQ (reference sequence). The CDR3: CASSLGSGTGNQPQHF. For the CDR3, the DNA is TGTGCCAGCAGCTTAGGATCCGGGACAGGGAATCAGCCCCAGCATTTT.